This T cell receptor beta chain was captured by sequencing in a study of sequential checkpoint blockade in melanoma. Background on the study: Each arm's sequence ended with maintenance nivolumab.

Produced via immunoSEQ multiplex PCR; TCRdb's table is partial and in-frame only. The table records approximately 5,700 clones, less than 75% of them present only once. The CDR3 has 13 amino acids. Trimming pared 7 bases from V and 8 bases from J, leaving 17 bases between. Treatment described: randomized to nivolumab then ipilimumab (arm A) or the reverse (arm B). The source material was CD8+ T cells sorted from blood (inferred from file names), sampled from a patient given nivolumab and ipilimumab in sequence. The TCR was taken from a human donor with melanoma. The chain links TRBV6-7 to TRBJ1-2, with a tentative D call TRBD1 (6 bases). TRBV6-7 is classed as an ORF, of uncertain function. CDR3: CASISLAGDGYTF. CDR3 DNA: TGTGCCAGCATAAGTTTGGCAGGGGACGGCTACACCTTC.